The source of this T cell receptor beta chain is a study of blood T cell repertoires in COVID-19. CDR1 SGHRS and CDR2 YFSETQ come from the germline V gene. The CDR3 consists of 15 residues. J was trimmed by 5 bases and V by 2 bases; bases with no gene match: 10. The data were produced by immunoSEQ multiplex PCR, yet TCRdb's version contains in-frame clones alone and is incomplete. The table has some 77,000 clones, roughly 89% seen once; the top ten hold around 4.7%. The receptor was isolated from a woman of 80 years or more with active or convalescent COVID-19. Sequencing was done on a sample of peripheral blood. The chain links TRBV5-1 to TRBJ2-7; 7 bases map to TRBD2. CDR3 sequence reads: CASSFFGRKADEQYF. The CDR3 DNA follows: TGCGCCAGCAGCTTTTTCGGGAGGAAGGCCGACGAGCAGTACTTC.